A single sample gave rise to the 2 T cell receptor beta chains below, sequenced in a study of beta chain features in type 1 diabetes. General study findings and limits: Within each of all four CD4+ subsets, Type 1 diabetes patients had TCRB CDR3s that were moderately but significantly shorter.

All of the isolated RNA was reverse transcribed, so expressed TCRB transcripts were sequenced. The method was immunoSEQ multiplex PCR; TCRdb's version includes in-frame clones alone and lacks a portion of them. The table lists about 340,000 clones, 13% of them singletons, with over 0.014% in the top ten. No antigen has been identified for these receptors. Input material: naive CD4+ T cells from blood. The source is a woman younger than 30 with type 1 diabetes.

This clone has more than one count but fewer than ten. The CDR3 here is CASSSGTRSINEQFF. The CDR3, as DNA: TGTGCCAGCAGCTCCGGGACTAGGAGCATCAATGAGCAGTTCTTC. This chain connects TRBV6-6 to TRBJ2-1, with TRBD2 identical over 8 bases. Germline CDR1 MNHNY, CDR2 SVGAGI (reference sequence). This CDR3 comprises 15 residues. The junction had 10 bases not matched to a gene; V was cut back by 6 bases and J by 6 bases.

The rearrangement uses TRBV25-1 and TRBJ2-7; D perhaps matches TRBD1 (6 bases). Per the germline V gene, CDR1 is MGHDK and CDR2 is SYGVNS. This CDR3 is 13 amino acids long. The V and J ends lost 3 bases and 4 bases respectively, with 10 bases between them. CDR3: CASSEGQPYEQYF. The CDR3, as DNA: TGTGCCAGCAGTGAGGGACAACCATACGAGCAGTACTTC.